This T cell receptor (beta chain) was identified during a study of Graves' ophthalmopathy and Graves' hyperthyroidism. The authors amplified TCR beta CDR3 regions from RNA transcripts. HTBI-primed RT-PCR formed the first round, and a multiplex PCR formed the second. Via MiXCR, TCRdb re-called the multiplex PCR reads, giving one row per CDR3 protein. The sample holds a few hundred thousand distinct CDR3 sequences; 20% to 25% are singletons and the top ten take roughly 45%. Whole-study findings and limits: For predicting ophthalmopathy progression, the model had 70.59% sensitivity and roughly 72% specificity.

Germline CDR1 is MNHNS and CDR2 is SASEGT. There are 15 residues in the CDR3. V was clipped by 1 base and J by 5 bases, with 15 bases between them. The diagnostic workup employed clinical symptoms, serum thyroxine, TRAb, thyroid ultrasound and orbital computed tomography. As regards this clonotype: Its antigen is unidentified.

The chain employs TRBV6-1 and TRBJ2-7; D might be TRBD1 (5 bases). This TCR was recovered from a woman in her forties or fifties with Graves' ophthalmopathy. The sample was peripheral blood. In nucleotides, the CDR3 is TGTGCCAGCAGTGAAGTTCTGGGCAGGGTCCACGAGCAGTACTTC. Translated: CASSEVLGRVHEQYF.